Included here is one T cell receptor (beta chain) sequence, with context. The sample belongs to a study of blood T cell repertoires in COVID-19. Across the whole study: PBMCs, B-cell-depleted T cells, or T cells provided the cDNA or gDNA that made up the material.

The trim removed 0 bases at V and 1 base at J, leaving 4 bases unmatched. Germline lookup yields CDR1 SGHRS and CDR2 YFSETQ. This CDR3 comprises 15 residues. TCRdb's table, derived via immunoSEQ multiplex PCR, lists solely in-frame clones and lacks some. The table lists some 160,000 clones, approximately 88% of them singletons. This sequence originates from a woman between 50 and 59 years old who had recovered from COVID-19. Sequencing was performed on PBMCs or T cells enriched from blood (not recorded which). The chain has TRBV5-1 and TRBJ2-7, with 7 positions matching TRBD1. The CDR3 region is CASSLAGTASYEQYF. As DNA, the CDR3 is TGCGCCAGCAGCTTGGCCGGGACAGCGTCCTACGAGCAGTACTTC. Drawing the rest from reference TRBV5-1 and TRBJ2-7, the complete variable domain is KAGVTQTPRYLIKTRGQQVTLSCSPISGHRSVSWYQQTPGQGLQFLFEYFSETQRNKGNFPGRFSGRQFSNSRSEMNVSTLELGDSALYLCASSLAGTASYEQYFGPGTRLTVT.